Listed below are T cell receptor beta chains from one sample, sequenced in a study of cytomegalovirus exposure and HLA in healthy donors. Clones were sequenced by immunoSEQ multiplex PCR, and TCRdb holds only the in-frame ones, with some missing. The sample includes around 210,000 clones, over 65% of them seen just once. Sequenced input: PBMCs. Source of these receptors: a woman in her thirties in good health and CMV-seronegative. Both conserved end residues are part of each CDR3. D genes are given only for firm matches. Clone size is given for some rows only: seen once, a few or many times, or a class if the clone is expanded.

D gene	V gene	clone size	J gene	CDR3 DNA	CDR3 protein
-	TRBV30	-	TRBJ2-7	TGTGCCTGGAGTTTAGCCGCAAACTACGAGCAGTACTTC	CAWSLAANYEQYF
-	TRBV7-8	-	TRBJ2-7	TGTGCCAGCAGCTTCCTGAGTAGCTCCTACGAGCAGTACTTC	CASSFLSSSYEQYF
-	TRBV9	-	TRBJ1-1	TGTGCCAGCAGCGTAGTTGGGGGGGGGATGAACACTGAAGCTTTCTTT	CASSVVGGGMNTEAFF
TRBD2	TRBV7-6	-	TRBJ2-3	TGTGCCAGCAGCTTAGTGCTAGCGGGAGATACGCAGTATTTT	CASSLVLAGDTQYF
-	TRBV30	-	TRBJ1-2	TGTGCCTGGGCTACAGTGCCCCCCCGCTATGGCTACACCTTC	CAWATVPPRYGYTF
TRBD1	TRBV7-2	-	TRBJ2-5	TGTGCCAGCAGCCGACAGGGATGGGAGACCCAGTACTTC	CASSRQGWETQYF
TRBD1	TRBV27	-	TRBJ2-7	TGTGCCAGCAGTTTATCGGACAGGCACGAGCAGTACTTC	CASSLSDRHEQYF
-	TRBV6-6	-	TRBJ2-2	TGTGCCAGCAGTCGTACCGGGGAGCTGTTTTTT	CASSRTGELFF
-	TRBV28	-	TRBJ2-1	TGTGCCAGCAGTTACTCGTACAATGAGCAGTTCTTC	CASSYSYNEQFF
-	TRBV5-6	-	TRBJ2-7	TGTGCCAGCAGCTTTTTGGAGGCGGGTTACGAGCAGTACTTC	CASSFLEAGYEQYF
TRBD1	TRBV10-2	-	TRBJ2-7	TGCGCCAGCAGTGACGGGACAGCCTACTACGAGCAGTACTTC	CASSDGTAYYEQYF
TRBD2	TRBV5-1	-	TRBJ2-3	TGCGCCAGCAGCCCAGGACTAGCACAAGATACGCAGTATTTT	CASSPGLAQDTQYF
TRBD2	TRBV5-1	-	TRBJ2-5	TGCGCCAGCAGCTCTAGCGGGAGGCAAGAGACCCAGTACTTC	CASSSSGRQETQYF
TRBD2	TRBV19	few	TRBJ2-1	TGTGCCAGTAGTATGACTAGCGGGGGGAAAATGAGGTTCTTC	CASSMTSGGKMRFF
TRBD2	TRBV4-2	-	TRBJ2-3	TGTGCCAGCAGCCAAGCAACGGGACTAGTCATCGATACGCAGTATTTT	CASSQATGLVIDTQYF
-	TRBV30	few	TRBJ2-7	TGTGCCTGGAGTGTAGGAGGGGCAGAATCCTACGAGCAGTACTTC	CAWSVGGAESYEQYF
-	TRBV10-3	-	TRBJ1-5	TGTGCCATCAGGGACACCAATCAGCCCCAGCATTTT	CAIRDTNQPQHF
TRBD1	TRBV28	-	TRBJ1-5	TGTGCCAGCAGTTTATTGGACAGGAATCAGCCCCAGCATTTT	CASSLLDRNQPQHF
TRBD2	TRBV11-3	-	TRBJ2-1	TGTGCCAGCAGCTTACTAGCGGGAGGGAAGGGTGAGCAGTTCTTC	CASSLLAGGKGEQFF
-	TRBV5-1	few	TRBJ1-2	TGCGCCAGCAGCCCCGGAGGAGGCTACACCTTC	CASSPGGGYTF
-	TRBV7-9	few	TRBJ1-5	TGTGCCAGCAGCCGGACTGCTAATCAGCCCCAGCATTTT	CASSRTANQPQHF
-	TRBV5-6	-	TRBJ2-3	TGTGCCAGCAGCGGGGACAAACGGACTAGTGCGGCTCGCACAGATACGCAGTATTTT	CASSGDKRTSAARTDTQYF
-	TRBV13	-	TRBJ1-1	TGTGCCAGCAGCTCACTAGCCTCCACTGAAGCTTTCTTT	CASSSLASTEAFF
TRBD1	TRBV7-2	-	TRBJ1-3	TGTGCCAGCAGCTCCCCAGGGGGCACCATATATTTT	CASSSPGGTIYF
TRBD1	TRBV9	-	TRBJ2-2	TGTGCCAGCAGCCCGGGACAGGATGACACCGGGGAGCTGTTTTTT	CASSPGQDDTGELFF
-	TRBV13	-	TRBJ2-5	TGTGCCAGCAGCATAGGCGGGACACTGCAAGAGACCCAGTACTTC	CASSIGGTLQETQYF
-	TRBV10-3	-	TRBJ2-7	TGTGCCATCAGTGAAACATCCGCGGCCTACGAGCAGTACTTC	CAISETSAAYEQYF
-	TRBV7-3	-	TRBJ1-5	TGTGCCAGCAGCTCAGAACCCAATCAGCCCCAGCATTTT	CASSSEPNQPQHF
-	TRBV9	-	TRBJ2-7	TGTGCCAGCAGCGTAGCGGCGGGCGCTTACTACGAGCAGTACTTC	CASSVAAGAYYEQYF
TRBD1	TRBV27	-	TRBJ1-2	TGTGCCACCGGTTTAGGGACAGGGGGCGTCCACACCTTC	CATGLGTGGVHTF
-	TRBV9	-	TRBJ1-1	TGTGCCAGCAGCGTAGTTGACAGTAACACTGAAGCTTTCTTT	CASSVVDSNTEAFF
-	TRBV4-1	few	TRBJ1-2	TGCGCCAGCAGCCAAGCTTTCGGTGAGGATGGCTACACCTTC	CASSQAFGEDGYTF
-	TRBV6-5	-	TRBJ2-1	TGTGCCAGCAGTTACTCGGGCAGCTACAATGAGCAGTTCTTC	CASSYSGSYNEQFF
-	TRBV11-1	-	TRBJ2-2	TGTGCCAGCAGCTTACCCCTCCGAGGAGACGACACCGGGGAGCTGTTTTTT	CASSLPLRGDDTGELFF
TRBD1	TRBV5-4	-	TRBJ1-1	TGTGCCAGCAGCACCGGACAGGCGAACACTGAAGCTTTCTTT	CASSTGQANTEAFF
TRBD2	TRBV30	-	TRBJ2-7	TGTGCCTGGAAATCTAGCGGGAGCTTCCTGGGCGAGCAGTACTTC	CAWKSSGSFLGEQYF
-	TRBV30	-	TRBJ1-4	TGTGCTTTAATAGGGGCAACTAATGAAAAACTGTTTTTT	CALIGATNEKLFF